Presented here are 21 T cell receptor beta chains from one specimen sequenced in a study of blood T cell repertoires in COVID-19. Clones were read by immunoSEQ multiplex PCR, and TCRdb kept only the in-frame ones, dropping some. Among tens of thousands of clones listed, about 89% were seen once. The sequenced material came from peripheral blood. The receptors were sampled from a man aged 60 to 69 with COVID-19, enrolled during active disease.

The chain carries TRBV15 and TRBJ2-2, with 8 bases fitting TRBD2. Trimming removed 6 bases from V and 8 bases from J; junction bases left unmatched: 14. This CDR3 region has 16 residues. The germline CDR1 and CDR2 sequences are LNHNV and YYDKDF (reference sequence). The CDR3 reads CATRSSGTRYMGELFF. The CDR3 bases are TGTGCCACCAGGTCCTCCGGGACTAGGTATATGGGGGAGCTGTTTTTT. Full variable domain (missing parts from reference TRBV15 and TRBJ2-2): DAMVIQNPRYQVTQFGKPVTLSCSQTLNHNVMYWYQQKSSQAPKLLFHYYDKDFNNEADTPDNFQSRRPNTSFCFLDIRSPGLGDTAMYLCATRSSGTRYMGELFFGEGSRLTVL.

This chain joins TRBV5-1 and TRBJ1-1, with TRBD1 matching over 8 bases. Germline V lookup: CDR1 SGHRS, CDR2 YFSETQ. The CDR3 spans 15 residues. The J segment lost 4 bases and the V segment lost 4 bases, leaving 9 bases of the junction unmatched. The CDR3 region is CASSPFRGRITEAFF. In DNA form, the CDR3 reads TGCGCCAGCAGCCCGTTCAGGGGGCGCATCACTGAAGCTTTCTTT.

The rearrangement uses TRBV12-5 and TRBJ1-3; D gene uncertain. CDR1 is LGHNT and CDR2 is FRNRAP in the germline V gene. The V end lost 7 bases, the J end lost 0 bases, and 7 bases lay between the germline ends. The CDR3 spans 13 residues. CDR3: CASAPVSGNTIYF. The CDR3 DNA reads TGTGCTAGTGCCCCGGTCTCTGGAAACACCATATATTTT.

This chain links TRBV7-8 with TRBJ1-4; the match to TRBD1 covers 8 bases. Trimming at V came to 5 bases and at J to 7 bases, leaving 6 bases not matched to a gene. Germline CDR1 reads SGHVS; CDR2 reads FQNEAQ. This CDR3 region has 14 residues. DNA for the CDR3: TGTGCCAGCAGCCCGGACAGGGAGAGTGAAAAACTGTTTTTT. Its protein product is CASSPDRESEKLFF. Full variable domain (remainder filled in from reference TRBV7-8 and TRBJ1-4): GAGVSQSPRYKVAKRGQDVALRCDPISGHVSLFWYQQALGQGPEFLTYFQNEAQLDKSGLPSDRFFAERPEGSVSTLKIQRTQQEDSAVYLCASSPDRESEKLFFGSGTQLSVL.

The chain couples TRBV7-9 to TRBJ2-1; D uncertain. With 5 bases removed from V and 9 bases from J, the gap between germline ends came to 11 bases. This CDR3 region has 12 residues. The germline V gene encodes CDR1 SEHNR and CDR2 FQNEAQ (reference sequence). CDR3 DNA: TGTGCCAGCAGCACCCCCCCGGGTGAGCAGTTCTTC. Translation gives CASSTPPGEQFF.

This clone was seen a handful of times. The CDR3 sequence is CAWNPPPTGGNSPLHF. In DNA, the CDR3 is TGTGCCTGGAACCCTCCTCCGACAGGGGGGAATTCACCCCTCCACTTT. This chain uses TRBV30 with TRBJ1-6; 9 bases match TRBD1. The CDR3 covers 16 residues. The trim removed 4 bases at V and 7 bases at J, leaving 11 bases unmatched. Germline values: CDR1 GTSNPN, CDR2 SVGIG (reference sequence).

This chain links TRBV11-3 with TRBJ2-5; no firm D call. The CDR3 extends over 12 amino acids. V shed 0 bases and J shed 4 bases, with 3 bases lying between them. Germline V CDR1 and CDR2: SGHNT, YENEEA. The CDR3 sequence: CASSLDRETQYF. The CDR3 nucleotides are TGTGCCAGCAGCTTAGATCGAGAGACCCAGTACTTC.

V and J are TRBV6-5 and TRBJ1-2; D gene ambiguous. Trimming took 7 bases from V and 6 from J, leaving 15 bases between them. The CDR3 loop spans 13 amino acids. Germline CDR1 is MNHEY and CDR2 is SVGAGI. CDR3 region: CASIAGVWDGYTF. The CDR3 DNA reads TGTGCCAGCATTGCCGGGGTTTGGGATGGCTACACCTTC.

This clone appeared a single time. J is TRBJ2-7 and V is TRBV5-1, with D maybe TRBD2 (5 bases). This CDR3 is built from 16 residues. The V end was cut by 0 bases, the J end by 5 bases, with 18 bases between. The germline V gene encodes CDR1 SGHRS and CDR2 YFSETQ. The chain's CDR3 is CASSLVLGLLGNEQYF. CDR3 in DNA: TGCGCCAGCAGCTTGGTTCTCGGCCTTCTCGGGAACGAGCAGTACTTC. Together with reference TRBV5-1 and TRBJ2-7, the CDR3 gives the full variable domain: KAGVTQTPRYLIKTRGQQVTLSCSPISGHRSVSWYQQTPGQGLQFLFEYFSETQRNKGNFPGRFSGRQFSNSRSEMNVSTLELGDSALYLCASSLVLGLLGNEQYFGPGTRLTVT.

The chain couples TRBV14 to TRBJ1-1; D is unclear. Per the germline V gene, CDR1 is SGHDN and CDR2 is FVKESK. The CDR3 has 14 amino acids. Trimming removed 3 bases at V and 0 bases at J, with 8 bases between. The CDR3 DNA is TGTGCCAGCAGCCATGGAGTATTGAACACTGAAGCTTTCTTT. Amino acids: CASSHGVLNTEAFF.

The count of this clone is one. The chain joins TRBV12-3 or TRBV12-4 to TRBJ1-4; 7 bases fit TRBD1. This CDR3 comprises 12 residues. With 5 bases clipped from V and 6 bases from J, the junction kept 0 bases outside the gene matches. As DNA, the CDR3 is TGTGCCAGCAGTGGGACAGATGAAAAACTGTTTTTT. It yields the protein CASSGTDEKLFF.

V gene TRBV9 combines with J gene TRBJ2-1, with D maybe TRBD2 (6 bases). Germline CDR1 is SGDLS and CDR2 is YYNGEE. The CDR3 totals 16 residues. The V end lost 4 bases, the J end lost 5 bases, and 19 bases lay between the germline ends. The CDR3 DNA sequence: TGTGCCAGCAGCTTCCCGGCGGGGACGGAGGACAATGAGCAGTTCTTC. Translated: CASSFPAGTEDNEQFF. Full variable domain (missing parts from reference TRBV9 and TRBJ2-1): DSGVTQTPKHLITATGQRVTLRCSPRSGDLSVYWYQQSLDQGLQFLIQYYNGEERAKGNILERFSAQQFPDLHSELNLSSLELGDSALYFCASSFPAGTEDNEQFFGPGTRLTVL.

This chain joins TRBV4-2 and TRBJ1-6; no clear D. The CDR3 runs to 14 residues. CDR1 LGHNA and CDR2 YNFKEQ come from the germline V gene. The ends were cut back, 1 base at V and 5 bases at J, with 6 bases in the middle. The CDR3 here is CASSQVVDNSPLHF. The CDR3 DNA reads TGTGCCAGCAGCCAAGTCGTAGATAATTCACCCCTCCACTTT.

This clone occurred once. The V gene is TRBV4-3, the J gene TRBJ2-3, with TRBD2 identical over 7 bases. Germline trimming cut 0 bases from V and 1 base from J; bases unmatched to any gene: 4. The CDR3 is 16 amino acids. CDR1 is LGHNA and CDR2 is YSLEER in the germline V gene. CDR3 region: CASSQDVGLGTDTQYF. CDR3 nucleotides: TGCGCCAGCAGCCAAGATGTCGGACTAGGCACAGATACGCAGTATTTT.

The chain couples TRBV9 to TRBJ1-1; TRBD1 matches 10 bases. V lost 3 bases to trimming and J lost 4 bases; unmatched junction nucleotides: 6. CDR3 length equals 15 residues. Germline CDR1 is SGDLS and CDR2 is YYNGEE. The CDR3 DNA reads as TGTGCCAGCAGCGCGGGACAGGGGTTGACCACTGAAGCTTTCTTT. Translation: CASSAGQGLTTEAFF.

The rearrangement links TRBV24-1 to TRBJ2-3, with 9 bases that match TRBD2. The germline gives CDR1 KGHDR, CDR2 SFDVKD. The V and J ends lost 2 bases and 4 bases, in that order; junction bases with no gene match: 12. CDR3 length: 18 residues. CDR3 nucleotide sequence: TGTGCCACCAGTGATTCTTCTGCTACTAGCGGGTGGTCAGATACGCAGTATTTT. It encodes CATSDSSATSGWSDTQYF.

The rearrangement links TRBV7-2 to TRBJ1-4; D is uncertain. The ends were cut back, 2 bases at V and 0 bases at J, with 7 bases in the middle. The V gene's germline CDR1 is SGHTA and CDR2 FQGNSA. This CDR3 region has 15 residues. CDR3 region: CASSLRQATNEKLFF. The CDR3 nucleotides read TGTGCCAGCAGCTTAAGACAAGCAACTAATGAAAAACTGTTTTTT. The complete variable domain, with remaining parts taken from reference TRBV7-2 and TRBJ1-4, reads GAGVSQSPSNKVTEKGKDVELRCDPISGHTALYWYRQSLGQGLEFLIYFQGNSAPDKSGLPSDRFSAERTGGSVSTLTIQRTQQEDSAVYLCASSLRQATNEKLFFGSGTQLSVL.

The chain recombines TRBV7-2 with TRBJ2-2; the match to TRBD1 covers 9 bases. Germline lookup yields CDR1 SGHTA and CDR2 FQGNSA. This CDR3 has 14 residues. V gave up 5 bases and J gave up 8 bases; unmatched junction bases: 6. CDR3 amino acids: CASSLGTGRGELFF. The CDR3 DNA is TGTGCCAGCAGCCTCGGGACAGGGCGAGGGGAGCTGTTTTTT.

The chain links TRBV7-2 to TRBJ1-6, with TRBD1 as a possible D gene (5 bases). V was pared by 6 bases and J by 9 bases, with 12 bases between. Germline CDR1 SGHTA, CDR2 FQGNSA. This CDR3 is built from 13 residues. The DNA for the CDR3 is TGTGCCAGCAGGATGGGGGGGAGTTCACCCCTCCACTTT. Translating gives CASRMGGSSPLHF.

V and J are TRBV6-6 and TRBJ2-2, with D perhaps TRBD2 (6 bases). Trimming removed 5 bases from V and 8 bases from J, with 15 bases in between. From germline, CDR1 is MNHNY and CDR2 SVGAGI (reference sequence). The CDR3 is 14 amino acids. Here the CDR3 reads CASSRDLLEGELFF. In nucleotides, the CDR3 is TGTGCCAGCAGTCGGGACTTGCTCGAAGGGGAGCTGTTTTTT.

This clone was picked up one time. The rearrangement joins TRBV6-6 to TRBJ1-5, with 8 bases that match TRBD1. Unmatched junction bases numbered 4, after V lost 2 bases and J lost 7 bases. Germline assignment: CDR1 MNHNY and CDR2 SVGAGI (reference sequence). The CDR3 is 14 residues long. CDR3 nucleotide sequence: TGTGCCAGCAGTTACCGGACAGGGAGCCAGCCCCAGCATTTT. Amino acid sequence: CASSYRTGSQPQHF.